One sample yielded the 8 T cell receptor beta chains listed below, sequenced in a study of cytomegalovirus exposure and HLA in healthy donors. The assay was immunoSEQ multiplex PCR, and TCRdb's table has in-frame clones only and misses some. Among 43,000 or so clones listed, around 90% were seen once. Sequenced sample: PBMCs. The receptors derive from a man aged 18-30 years in good health and CMV-seronegative.

The chain joins TRBV27 to TRBJ1-6; no clear D. This CDR3 contains 12 residues. The V gene's germline CDR1 is MNHEY and CDR2 SMNVEV (reference sequence). Trimming removed 3 bases at V and 7 bases at J, with 4 bases between. Here the CDR3 reads CASSLRNSPLHF. CDR3 in DNA: TGTGCCAGCAGTTTGAGGAATTCACCCCTCCACTTT.

The chain carries TRBV5-1 and TRBJ2-7; 7 bases map to TRBD2. The CDR3 is 16 residues long. Trimming took 2 bases from V and 5 from J; bases not matched to a gene: 13. In germline, CDR1 is SGHRS, CDR2 YFSETQ. The CDR3 nucleotides are TGCGCCAGCAGCTTCGGCCTAGCGGCCAGAGGCAACGAGCAGTACTTC. Amino acid sequence: CASSFGLAARGNEQYF.

This chain uses TRBV6-1 with TRBJ2-7; 10 bases map to TRBD2. The CDR3 contains 16 residues. In germline, CDR1 is MNHNS, CDR2 SASEGT. Trimming removed 2 bases from V and 0 bases from J; junction bases left unmatched: 4. The CDR3 sequence is CASSEWASGSSYEQYF. The DNA of the CDR3 is TGTGCCAGCAGTGAATGGGCTAGCGGGAGCTCCTACGAGCAGTACTTC.

The genes are TRBV27 and TRBJ2-1; possible D gene TRBD2, 6 bases. Trimming took 4 bases from V and 1 from J, leaving 11 bases between them. The CDR3 is 15 amino acids. Germline V gives CDR1 MNHEY, CDR2 SMNVEV (reference sequence). Written as DNA, the CDR3 is TGTGCCAGCAGTTCAACTAGCCCGTCCTACAATGAGCAGTTCTTC. It codes for CASSSTSPSYNEQFF.

This sequence joins TRBV9 and TRBJ2-1, with a weak D call TRBD1 (6 bases). The V end was cut by 5 bases, the J end by 0 bases, with 12 bases between. This CDR3 region has 15 residues. The germline CDR1 and CDR2 sequences are SGDLS and YYNGEE. The CDR3 DNA sequence: TGTGCCAGCAGTAGAGTAGGGGGCTCCTACAATGAGCAGTTCTTC. Amino acids: CASSRVGGSYNEQFF.

This clone was seen only once. This chain uses TRBV11-1 with TRBJ1-1, with 7 bases aligning to TRBD1. Germline V gives CDR1 SGHAT, CDR2 FQDESV (reference sequence). V was clipped by 7 bases and J by 1 base; unmatched bases: 3. This CDR3 is built from 13 residues. The CDR3 bases are TGTGCCAGCAATACAGGGGAGAACACTGAAGCTTTCTTT. Translation gives CASNTGENTEAFF.

J is TRBJ2-1 and V is TRBV7-2, with 11 bases matching TRBD1. The J segment lost 3 bases and the V segment lost 5 bases, leaving 9 bases of the junction unmatched. This CDR3 contains 17 residues. CDR1 is SGHTA and CDR2 is FQGNSA in the germline V gene. CDR3 bases: TGTGCCAGCAGCCCAGAGGCCGGGACAGGGGGCTACAATGAGCAGTTCTTC. The encoded protein is CASSPEAGTGGYNEQFF. Full variable domain (remainder filled in from reference TRBV7-2 and TRBJ2-1): GAGVSQSPSNKVTEKGKDVELRCDPISGHTALYWYRQSLGQGLEFLIYFQGNSAPDKSGLPSDRFSAERTGGSVSTLTIQRTQQEDSAVYLCASSPEAGTGGYNEQFFGPGTRLTVL.

This clone has a single count. The CDR3 coding sequence is TGCAGCGTTTGGGAGGTTAATAGCAATCAGCCCCAGCATTTT. Translation: CSVWEVNSNQPQHF. The chain carries TRBV29-1 and TRBJ1-5; D unresolved. The germline V gene has CDR1 SQVTM and CDR2 ANQGSEA. The V end lost 5 bases, the J end lost 0 bases, and 11 bases lay between the germline ends. The length of the CDR3 is 14 residues.